This T cell receptor beta chain is drawn from a study of shared clonotypes between healthy human individuals. A word on this clone: The antigen remains undetermined.

Assay: immunoSEQ multiplex PCR; the TCRdb copy retains only in-frame clones and omits some. The sample yields around 2.5 million clones, 93% seen once. Trimming took off 5 bases at V and 2 bases at J, with 9 bases between the two ends. This CDR3 is built from 13 residues. The germline V gene has CDR1 MNHNS and CDR2 SASEGT. Study results and caveats: Donor scarcity curtailed the genetic and exposure-history diversity represented herein. Rarefaction indicated that sorted-subset sequencing remained incomplete although depth was large.

This receptor was identified in a young man in good health. Some clones in this sample may be carry-over from other donors' samples. Sequencing was carried out using naive CD4+ T cells from PBMCs. Subset defined: CD45RA+ positively selected. V is TRBV6-1 and J is TRBJ1-2; no reliable D call. CDR3 protein: CASSRDGNYGYTF. In nucleotides, the CDR3 is TGTGCCAGCAGTCGCGACGGCAACTATGGCTACACCTTC.